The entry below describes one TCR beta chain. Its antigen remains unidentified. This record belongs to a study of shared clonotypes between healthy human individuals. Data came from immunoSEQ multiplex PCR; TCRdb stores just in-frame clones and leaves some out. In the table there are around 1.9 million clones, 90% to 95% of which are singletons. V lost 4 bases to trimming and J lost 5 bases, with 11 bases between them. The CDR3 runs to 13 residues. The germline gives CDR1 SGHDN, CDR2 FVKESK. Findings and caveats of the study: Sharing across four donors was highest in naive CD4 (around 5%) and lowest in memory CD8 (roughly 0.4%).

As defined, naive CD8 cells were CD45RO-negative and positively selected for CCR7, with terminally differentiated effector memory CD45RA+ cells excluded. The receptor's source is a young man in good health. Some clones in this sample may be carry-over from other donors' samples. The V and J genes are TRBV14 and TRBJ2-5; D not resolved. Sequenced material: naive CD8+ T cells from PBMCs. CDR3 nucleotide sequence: TGTGCCAGCAGCCCCCTTAGATCGGAGACCCAGTACTTC. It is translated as CASSPLRSETQYF.